This T cell receptor (beta chain) is from a study of Graves' ophthalmopathy and Graves' hyperthyroidism. PBMCs were isolated from an approximately 9.4 ml sample of fresh peripheral blood. From RNA, the CDR3 regions of TCR beta chains were amplified and sequenced. After a first-round RT-PCR with HTBI primers, a second-round multiplex PCR was run. TCRdb re-derived calls from the multiplex PCR reads in MiXCR, one entry per CDR3 protein. The table includes over 450,000 distinct CDR3 sequences, roughly an eighth detected once. This TCR was recovered from a woman in her twenties or thirties with Graves' ophthalmopathy. The specimen was blood.

Here the CDR3 reads CASSMDRVIFEHQPQHF. The CDR3 nucleotides are TGTGCCAGCAGCATGGACAGGGTAATATTCGAACATCAGCCCCAGCATTTT. The chain uses TRBV6-1 and TRBJ1-5; 8 bases are shared with TRBD1. The CDR3 consists of 17 residues. Germline V lookup: CDR1 MNHNS, CDR2 SASEGT. After removal of 6 bases from V and 5 bases from J, the junction contained 15 bases not matched to a gene.